This T cell receptor beta chain was captured in a study of identical twins. Only healthy Caucasians were included as donors. Germline V gene data show CDR1 as LGHNA and CDR2 as YSLEER. CDR3 length equals 16 residues. The V and J ends lost 0 bases and 0 bases respectively, with 6 bases between them. Findings and limits, study-wide: Excess twin sharing in beta out-of-frame sequences was weaker.

TCRdb analysed the 5' RACE reads with MiXCR anew, one entry per CDR3 protein. The data hold 500,000 to 600,000 distinct CDR3 sequences, with around 20% observed a single time. To note about this clonotype: The antigen is unknown.

The same data also contributed to another study, on T cells expressing NK-cell markers. This second study says: There were seven HCMV-seropositive donors and one seronegative donor among the eight sequenced.

This clonotype was obtained from a woman under 30 in good health. Sequenced: CD4+ T cells sorted from blood. The rearrangement joins TRBV4-3 to TRBJ2-6; D unclear. CDR3 protein: CASSQDLFSGANVLTF. CDR3 sequence (DNA): TGCGCCAGCAGCCAAGATCTTTTCTCTGGGGCCAACGTCCTGACTTTC.